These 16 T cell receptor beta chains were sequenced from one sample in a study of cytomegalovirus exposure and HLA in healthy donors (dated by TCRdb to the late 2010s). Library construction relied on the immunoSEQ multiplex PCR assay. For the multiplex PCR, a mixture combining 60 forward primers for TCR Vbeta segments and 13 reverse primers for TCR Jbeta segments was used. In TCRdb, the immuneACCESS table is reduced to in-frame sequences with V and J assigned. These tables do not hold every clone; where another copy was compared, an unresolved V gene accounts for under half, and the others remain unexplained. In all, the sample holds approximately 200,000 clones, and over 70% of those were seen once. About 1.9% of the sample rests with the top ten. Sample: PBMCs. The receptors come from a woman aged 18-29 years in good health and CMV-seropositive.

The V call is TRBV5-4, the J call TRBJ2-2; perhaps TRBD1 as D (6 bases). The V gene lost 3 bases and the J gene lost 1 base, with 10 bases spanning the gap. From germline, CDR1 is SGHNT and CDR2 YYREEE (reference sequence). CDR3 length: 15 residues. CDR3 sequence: CASSSGALNTGELFF. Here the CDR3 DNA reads TGTGCCAGCAGCTCAGGGGCGTTGAACACCGGGGAGCTGTTTTTT.

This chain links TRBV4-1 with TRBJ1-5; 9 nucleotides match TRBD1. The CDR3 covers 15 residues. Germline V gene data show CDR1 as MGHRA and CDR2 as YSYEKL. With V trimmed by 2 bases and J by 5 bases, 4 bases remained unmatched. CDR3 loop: CASSQRDRADQPQHF. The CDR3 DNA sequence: TGCGCCAGCAGCCAAAGGGACAGGGCGGATCAGCCCCAGCATTTT.

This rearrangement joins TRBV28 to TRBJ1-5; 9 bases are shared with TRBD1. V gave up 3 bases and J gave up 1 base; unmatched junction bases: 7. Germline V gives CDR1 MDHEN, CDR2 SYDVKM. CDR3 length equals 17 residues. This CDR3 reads CASSFRTGVLSNQPQHF. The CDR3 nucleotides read TGTGCCAGCAGTTTTCGGACAGGGGTGTTGAGCAATCAGCCCCAGCATTTT.

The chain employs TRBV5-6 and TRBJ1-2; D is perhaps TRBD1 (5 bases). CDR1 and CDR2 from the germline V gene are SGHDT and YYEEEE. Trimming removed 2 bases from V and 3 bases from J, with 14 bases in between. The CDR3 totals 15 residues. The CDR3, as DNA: TGTGCCAGCAGCTTCGCCATAGGGGATCACTATGGCTACACCTTC. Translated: CASSFAIGDHYGYTF.

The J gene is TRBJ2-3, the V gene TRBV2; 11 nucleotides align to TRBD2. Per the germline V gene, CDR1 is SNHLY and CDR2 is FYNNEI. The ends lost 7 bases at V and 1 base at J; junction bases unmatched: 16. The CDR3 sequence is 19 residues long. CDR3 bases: TGTGCCAGCAAGGAACCGGGACTAGCGGCGGACCGGGGCACAGATACGCAGTATTTT. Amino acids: CASKEPGLAADRGTDTQYF.

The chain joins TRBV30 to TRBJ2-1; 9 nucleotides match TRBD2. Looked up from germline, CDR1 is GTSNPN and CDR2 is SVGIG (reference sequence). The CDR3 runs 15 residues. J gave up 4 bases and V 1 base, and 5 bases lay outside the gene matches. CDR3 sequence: CAWSGLAGSYNEQFF. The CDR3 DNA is TGTGCCTGGAGTGGGCTAGCGGGGAGTTACAATGAGCAGTTCTTC.

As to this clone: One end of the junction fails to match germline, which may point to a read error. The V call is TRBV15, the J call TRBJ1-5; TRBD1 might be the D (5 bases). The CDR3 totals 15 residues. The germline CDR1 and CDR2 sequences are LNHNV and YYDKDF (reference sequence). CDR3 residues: CATSREVAGPEPQHF. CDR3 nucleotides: TGTGCCACCAGCCGAGAGGTAGCAGGGCCTGAGCCCCAGCATTTT. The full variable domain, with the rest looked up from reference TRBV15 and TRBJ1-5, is DAMVIQNPRYQVTQFGKPVTLSCSQTLNHNVMYWYQQKSSQAPKLLFHYYDKDFNNEADTPDNFQSRRPNTSFCFLDIRSPGLGDTAMYLCATSREVAGPEPQHFGDGTRLSIL.

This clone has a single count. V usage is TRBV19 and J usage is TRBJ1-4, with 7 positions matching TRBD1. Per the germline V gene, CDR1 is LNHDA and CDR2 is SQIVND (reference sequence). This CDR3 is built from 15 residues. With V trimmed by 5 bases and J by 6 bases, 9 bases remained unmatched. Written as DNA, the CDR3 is TGTGCCAGTAGTCCGCAGACAGGGCCGGATGAAAAACTGTTTTTT. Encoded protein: CASSPQTGPDEKLFF.

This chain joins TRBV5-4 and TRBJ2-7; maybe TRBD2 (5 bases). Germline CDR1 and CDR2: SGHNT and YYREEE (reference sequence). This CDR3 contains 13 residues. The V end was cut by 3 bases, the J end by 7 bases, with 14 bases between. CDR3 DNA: TGTGCCAGCAGCTCGACTCCAACGGGGGAGCAGTACGTC. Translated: CASSSTPTGEQYV.

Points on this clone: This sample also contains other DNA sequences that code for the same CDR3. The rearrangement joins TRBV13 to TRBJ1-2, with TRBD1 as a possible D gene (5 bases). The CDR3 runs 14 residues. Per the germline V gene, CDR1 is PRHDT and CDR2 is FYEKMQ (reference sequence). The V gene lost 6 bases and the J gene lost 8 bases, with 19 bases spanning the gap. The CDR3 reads CASSLQGQRYGYTF. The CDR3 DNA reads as TGTGCCAGCAGTTTGCAGGGCCAGAGATACGGCTACACCTTC.

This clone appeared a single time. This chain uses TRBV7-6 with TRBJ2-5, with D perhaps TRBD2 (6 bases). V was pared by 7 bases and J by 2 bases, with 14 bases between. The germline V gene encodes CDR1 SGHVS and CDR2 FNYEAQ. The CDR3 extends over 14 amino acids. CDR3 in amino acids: CASTPGGQQETQYF. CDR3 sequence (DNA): TGTGCCAGCACCCCAGGAGGGCAGCAAGAGACCCAGTACTTC.

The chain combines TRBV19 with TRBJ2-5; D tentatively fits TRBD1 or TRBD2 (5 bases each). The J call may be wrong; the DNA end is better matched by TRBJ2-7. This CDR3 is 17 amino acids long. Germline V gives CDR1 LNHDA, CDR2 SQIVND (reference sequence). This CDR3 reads CASSMLFGGLGDYEQYF. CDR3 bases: TGTGCCAGTAGTATGTTGTTTGGGGGTTTGGGGGACTACGAGCAGTACTTC.

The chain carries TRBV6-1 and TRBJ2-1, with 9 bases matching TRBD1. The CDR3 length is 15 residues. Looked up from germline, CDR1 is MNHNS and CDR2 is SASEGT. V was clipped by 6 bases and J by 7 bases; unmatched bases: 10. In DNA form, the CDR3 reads TGTGCCAGCAGCTATGGACAGGGGTCGGGGAATGAGCAGTTCTTC. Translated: CASSYGQGSGNEQFF.

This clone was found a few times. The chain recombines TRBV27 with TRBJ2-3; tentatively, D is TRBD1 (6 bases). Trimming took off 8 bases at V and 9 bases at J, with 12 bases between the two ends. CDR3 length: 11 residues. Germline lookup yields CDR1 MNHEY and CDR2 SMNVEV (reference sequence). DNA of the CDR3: TGTGCCAGCTGGGGGCAGCACACGCAGTATTTT. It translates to CASWGQHTQYF.

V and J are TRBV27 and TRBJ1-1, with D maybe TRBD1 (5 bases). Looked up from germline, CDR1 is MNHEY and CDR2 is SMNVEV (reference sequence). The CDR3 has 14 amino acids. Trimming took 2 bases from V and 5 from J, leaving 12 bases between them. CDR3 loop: CASSLGVRATEAFF. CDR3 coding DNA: TGTGCCAGCAGTTTAGGTGTCAGGGCGACTGAAGCTTTCTTT.

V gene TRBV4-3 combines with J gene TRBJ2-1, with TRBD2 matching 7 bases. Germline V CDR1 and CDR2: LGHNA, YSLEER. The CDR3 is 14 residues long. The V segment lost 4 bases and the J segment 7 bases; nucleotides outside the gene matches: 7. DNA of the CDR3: TGCGCCAGCAGCCCCCTCCAGCGGGGTAATGAGCAGTTCTTC. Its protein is CASSPLQRGNEQFF.